The present T cell receptor beta chain was sequenced within a study of T cell responses to AZD1222 COVID-19 vaccine. As to this clone: Antigen specificity is unknown.

The germline gives CDR1 SGHRS, CDR2 YFSETQ. This CDR3 region has 14 residues. Trimming shortened V by 0 bases and J by 0 bases, and 7 bases separated the two germline ends. Sequencing used immunoSEQ multiplex PCR; TCRdb keeps in-frame clones, though not all of them. The sample yields 110,000 or so clones, approximately 87% seen once. Study-level findings and limits: Seropositive AZD1222 recipients at baseline numbered only five or six.

This receptor was identified in an adult in good health. Source: peripheral blood, taken on day 0 of AZD1222 vaccination. J is TRBJ2-7 and V is TRBV5-1; D is uncertain. The CDR3 bases are TGCGCCAGCAGCTTGGTCGCCGGCTCCTACGAGCAGTACTTC. Protein sequence: CASSLVAGSYEQYF.